This TCR beta chain was identified during a study of blood T cell repertoires in COVID-19. In the study's own analysis: Reference gene primer amplification in the assay estimated nucleated cell counts. This table comes from immunoSEQ multiplex PCR, and its TCRdb copy is limited to in-frame clones, with some not included. V and J calls and clone size are copied from that table; D and trimming were computed from the DNA. The sample lists under 300,000 clones, around 89% occurring once. CDR1 and CDR2 from the germline V gene are MDHEN and SYDVKM. The CDR3 is 14 residues long. V shed 10 bases and J 4 bases; nucleotides not matched to a gene: 11.

The sample comprised peripheral blood. This receptor was identified in a woman between 40 and 55 years old who had recovered from COVID-19. The rearrangement uses TRBV28 and TRBJ1-2; TRBD1 matches at 8 bases. DNA for the CDR3: TGTGCCATCGCCGGGACAGGTCGTCTCTATGGCTACACCTTC. Its translation is CAIAGTGRLYGYTF.